This T cell receptor (beta chain) originates from a study of T cell responses to AZD1222 COVID-19 vaccine. Overall study findings and caveats: A rise in Spike-specific TCR breadth and depth followed two AZD1222 doses. Donors were largely white British and mainly female; clonal diversity was possibly underestimated. Only after the peak T cell response were repertoires sampled. Spike-wide coverage was observed for vaccine-associated CD4 TCRs, with dominant responses at 160-218 and 743-854.

Turning to this clone: Its antigen remains unidentified.

The germline V gene encodes CDR1 LNHDA and CDR2 SQIVND (reference sequence). V shed 8 bases and J shed 8 bases, with 21 bases lying between them. The CDR3 extends over 15 amino acids. Assay: immunoSEQ multiplex PCR; the TCRdb copy retains only in-frame clones and omits some. The table shows around 160,000 clones, with roughly 94% occurring only once. The chain joins TRBV19 to TRBJ1-4, with a weak D call TRBD1 (5 bases). This material consisted of peripheral blood, taken 28 days after the second AZD1222 dose. The source of this sequence is an adult who received the AZD1222 COVID-19 vaccine. CDR3 sequence: CASEGGALLGEKLFF. The CDR3 coding sequence is TGTGCCAGTGAAGGAGGGGCCCTCTTGGGGGAAAAACTGTTTTTT.